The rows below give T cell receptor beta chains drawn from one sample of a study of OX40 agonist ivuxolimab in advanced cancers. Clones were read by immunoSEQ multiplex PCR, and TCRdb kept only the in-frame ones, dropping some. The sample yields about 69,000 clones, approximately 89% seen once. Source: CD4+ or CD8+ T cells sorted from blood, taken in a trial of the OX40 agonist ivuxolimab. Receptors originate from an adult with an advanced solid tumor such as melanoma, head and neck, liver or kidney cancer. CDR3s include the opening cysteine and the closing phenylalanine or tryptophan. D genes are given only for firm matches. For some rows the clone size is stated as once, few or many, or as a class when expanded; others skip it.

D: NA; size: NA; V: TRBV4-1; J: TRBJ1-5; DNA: TGCGCCAGCAGCCATAGAGGTGAGGCCCAGCATTTT; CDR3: CASSHRGEAQHF
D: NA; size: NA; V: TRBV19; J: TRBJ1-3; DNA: TGTGCCAGTAGTCGACGGGACTCTGGAAACACCATATATTTT; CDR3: CASSRRDSGNTIYF
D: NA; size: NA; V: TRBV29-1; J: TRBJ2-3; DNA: TGCAGCGTTGAACCGGGACACACAGATACGCAGTATTTT; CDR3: CSVEPGHTDTQYF
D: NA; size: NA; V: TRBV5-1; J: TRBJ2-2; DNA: TGCGCCAGCAGCTTGGACCAAACAGGTGCCGGGGAGCTGTTTTTT; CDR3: CASSLDQTGAGELFF
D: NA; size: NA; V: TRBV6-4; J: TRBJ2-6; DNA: TGTGCCAGCAGTGATCACGGCGTAACCTCCTCTGGGGCCAACGTCCTGACTTTC; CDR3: CASSDHGVTSSGANVLTF
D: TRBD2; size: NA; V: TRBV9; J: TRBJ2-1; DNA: TGTGCCAGCAGCGTAGCGCCGGGACTAGCGGGGCTAAGCTCCTACAATGAGCAGTTCTTC; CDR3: CASSVAPGLAGLSSYNEQFF
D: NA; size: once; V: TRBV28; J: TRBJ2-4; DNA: TGTGCCAGCCAACTCATACAGGGTGCCAAAAACATTCAGTACTTC; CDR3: CASQLIQGAKNIQYF
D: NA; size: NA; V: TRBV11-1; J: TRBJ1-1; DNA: TGTGCCAGCAGCTTAGGGGAGAGGACTGAAGCTTTCTTT; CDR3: CASSLGERTEAFF
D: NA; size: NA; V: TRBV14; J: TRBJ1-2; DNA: TGTGCCAGCAGCCAACAGGTCCTGATGAGCTACACCTTC; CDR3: CASSQQVLMSYTF
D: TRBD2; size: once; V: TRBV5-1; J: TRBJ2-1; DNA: TGCGCCAGCAGCTTGGGACTAGCGGGAGTTGAGCAGTTCTTC; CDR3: CASSLGLAGVEQFF
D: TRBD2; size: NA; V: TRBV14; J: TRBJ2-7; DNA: TGTGCCAGCAGCCAACAACTAGCGGGAGTCTCCGAGCAGTACTTC; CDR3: CASSQQLAGVSEQYF
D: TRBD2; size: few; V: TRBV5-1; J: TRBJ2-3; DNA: TGCGCCAGCAGCTTAACTGGTTCGGGAGGGGGCACAGATACGCAGTATTTT; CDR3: CASSLTGSGGGTDTQYF
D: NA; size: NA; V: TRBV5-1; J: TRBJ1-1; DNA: TGCGCCAGCAGCCCCCGATCCGTCCAACTGAACACTGAAGCTTTCTTT; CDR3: CASSPRSVQLNTEAFF
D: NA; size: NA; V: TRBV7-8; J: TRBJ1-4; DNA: TGTGCCAGCAGCTTAAAGAGGACATCTGCAACTAATGAAAAACTGTTTTTT; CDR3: CASSLKRTSATNEKLFF
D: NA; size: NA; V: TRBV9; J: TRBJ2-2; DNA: TGTGCCAGCAGCGTAGAGGGGATTCCCGGGGAGCTGTTTTTT; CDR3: CASSVEGIPGELFF
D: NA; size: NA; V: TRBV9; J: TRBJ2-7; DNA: TGTGCCAGCAGCATTAGGTATGGGGAGGGGGTCTTCTTATGGACCTACGAGCAGTACTTC; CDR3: CASSIRYGEGVFLWTYEQYF
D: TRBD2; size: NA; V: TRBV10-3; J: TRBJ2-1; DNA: TGTGCCATCAGTGAGTCCGGAAGCGGGAGGAATAATGAGCAGTTCTTC; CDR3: CAISESGSGRNNEQFF
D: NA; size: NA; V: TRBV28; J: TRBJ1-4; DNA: TGTGCCAGCAGTCCCCGGGCCCTTAATGAAAAACTGTTTTTT; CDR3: CASSPRALNEKLFF
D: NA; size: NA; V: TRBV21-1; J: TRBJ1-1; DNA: TGTGCCAGCAGCAAAAGGGGTCGGGGGGGCGCATCCACTGAAGCTTTCTTT; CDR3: CASSKRGRGGASTEAFF
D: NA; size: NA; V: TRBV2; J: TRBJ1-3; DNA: TGTGCCAGCAGTGTCTTGTTTACAGTTGGTTCGGGAAACACCATATATTTT; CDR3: CASSVLFTVGSGNTIYF
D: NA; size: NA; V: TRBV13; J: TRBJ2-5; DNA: TGTGCCAGCAATATGTTCCGGTATCCCGGACGTGAGGAGACCCAGTACTTC; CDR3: CASNMFRYPGREETQYF
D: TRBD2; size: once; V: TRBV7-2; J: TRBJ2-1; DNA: TGTGCCAGCAGGCGGACTAGCGGGGATACCTACAATGAGCAGTTCTTC; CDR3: CASRRTSGDTYNEQFF
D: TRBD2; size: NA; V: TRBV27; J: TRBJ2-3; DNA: TGTGCCAGCAGTTTATGGGGACTAGCGGGAGCGTTTACGCAGTATTTT; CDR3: CASSLWGLAGAFTQYF
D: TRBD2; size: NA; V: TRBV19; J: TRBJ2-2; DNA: TGTGCCAGTAGTATATGGGGGGGATCCACCGGGGAGCTGTTTTTT; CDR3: CASSIWGGSTGELFF
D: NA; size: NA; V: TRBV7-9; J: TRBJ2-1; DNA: TGTGCCAGCAGCCGGGACTTAACCTCCTACAATGAGCAGTTCTTC; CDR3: CASSRDLTSYNEQFF